The T cell receptor (beta chain) under discussion was sequenced for a study of blood T cell repertoires in COVID-19 (dated by TCRdb to 2020 to 2021). For the wider study: The collaborator samples originated in the United States, Italy and Spain and spanned the acute and convalescent phases of COVID-19. The samples were drawn from the first 160 participants of the ongoing ImmuneRACE study and from more than 1,000 subjects provided by 6 global collaborators. The prospective study material was composed of cDNA or gDNA derived from T cells, B-cell-depleted T cells, or PBMCs. Sample metadata almost always included a de-identified subject ID, COVID-19 status, age in years and sex. The repertoires were made available in a free public database intended to serve as a resource for research on the immune response to SARS-CoV-2. Subjects who had been exposed to COVID-19, were actively infected with it, or had recovered from it provided the deeply sampled blood TCRbeta repertoires that made up the dataset. Where available, HLA class I and class II types were obtained from metadata supplied by the sample provider rather than from assay-based typing.

TCRbeta CDR3 regions were amplified from genomic DNA using the immunoSEQ Assay, a bias-controlled multiplex PCR. In the authors' own workflow: Within the assay, amplification of reference gene primers was used to estimate how many nucleated cells each sample contained. To quantify the absolute abundance of each unique TCRbeta CDR3 rearrangement, sequence reads were collapsed and filtered. For each sample, productive Simpson clonality was calculated by taking the square root of Simpson's diversity index across productive rearrangements. TCRdb mirrors the immuneACCESS table, restricted to in-frame sequences. Some clones are absent from its copies; in checked studies, under half trace to an unresolved V gene, and the reason for the others is unknown. V and J calls and clone size follow that table, whereas D and trimming were derived from the DNA. This sample holds around 160,000 clones; more than 75% were observed only once. Together, the top ten hold approximately 13% of the sample.

A note on this clone: No cognate antigen has been identified for it. Base qualities are missing; no much larger clone stands one base away.

The collaborating institutions used their own protocols to collect whole blood in K2EDTA tubes. For TCRbeta analysis, collaborators shipped samples as frozen whole blood, isolated PBMCs, or DNA extracted from either of those sample types. General conclusions and limits of the study: The amount of clinical and demographic metadata varied by source and participant and was provided uncurated.

The germline V gene yields MNHEY for CDR1 and SVGAGI for CDR2. Trimming takes 6 bases off V and 4 bases off J; junction bases not matched to a gene: 3. The CDR3 numbers 13 residues from cysteine through phenylalanine. Solely the CDR3 DNA is kept, with 39 bases framed from the first base. The chain couples TRBV6-5 to TRBJ2-5; a stretch of 9 junction bases matches TRBD1. The sequenced sample was peripheral blood. The receptor was derived from a man in his fifties or sixties with active or convalescent COVID-19. The nucleotides read TGTGCCAGCAGGCCGACAGGGGGAGAGACCCAGTACTTC. This is translated as CASRPTGGETQYF.